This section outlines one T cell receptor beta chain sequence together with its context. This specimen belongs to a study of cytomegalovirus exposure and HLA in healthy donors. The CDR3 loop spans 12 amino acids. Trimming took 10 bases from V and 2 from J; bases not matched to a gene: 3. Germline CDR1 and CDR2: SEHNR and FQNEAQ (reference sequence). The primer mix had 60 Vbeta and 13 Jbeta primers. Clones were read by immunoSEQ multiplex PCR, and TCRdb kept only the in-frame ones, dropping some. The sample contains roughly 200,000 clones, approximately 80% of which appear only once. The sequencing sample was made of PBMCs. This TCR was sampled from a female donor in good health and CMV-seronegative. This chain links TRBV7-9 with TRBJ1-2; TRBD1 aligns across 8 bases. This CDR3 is CATSGGNYGYTF. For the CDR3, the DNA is TGTGCCACTTCAGGGGGCAACTATGGCTACACCTTC.